The source of this TCR beta chain is a study of PD-L1 blockade in urothelial cancer. Across the study: Atezolizumab (1,200 mg intravenously every 3 weeks) began at some point between 2014 and 2016 for patients.

A total of 1 to 8 samples per patient were collected pretreatment and on-treatment. The data were produced by immunoSEQ multiplex PCR, yet TCRdb's version contains in-frame clones alone and is incomplete. The data contain about 88,000 clones, 90% of them seen just once; the ten biggest clones take up 7.5% to 10%. Study outcomes and limitations: Below-median pretreatment blood TCR clonality was associated with improved progression-free and overall survival.

Note on this clone: Its antigen is as yet unknown.

The CDR3 is 14 residues long. The germline CDR1 and CDR2 sequences are GTSNPN and SVGIG (reference sequence). V lost 3 bases and J 2 bases, leaving 8 bases between the germline ends. The receptor was isolated from a man aged 55 to 70 with urothelial cancer. The chain uses TRBV30 and TRBJ1-6; D remains unclear. This specimen consisted of PBMCs, obtained around atezolizumab (anti-PD-L1) treatment. For the CDR3, the DNA is TGTGCCTGGAGCGAGAGCCCCTATAATTCACCCCTCCACTTT. It is translated as CAWSESPYNSPLHF.